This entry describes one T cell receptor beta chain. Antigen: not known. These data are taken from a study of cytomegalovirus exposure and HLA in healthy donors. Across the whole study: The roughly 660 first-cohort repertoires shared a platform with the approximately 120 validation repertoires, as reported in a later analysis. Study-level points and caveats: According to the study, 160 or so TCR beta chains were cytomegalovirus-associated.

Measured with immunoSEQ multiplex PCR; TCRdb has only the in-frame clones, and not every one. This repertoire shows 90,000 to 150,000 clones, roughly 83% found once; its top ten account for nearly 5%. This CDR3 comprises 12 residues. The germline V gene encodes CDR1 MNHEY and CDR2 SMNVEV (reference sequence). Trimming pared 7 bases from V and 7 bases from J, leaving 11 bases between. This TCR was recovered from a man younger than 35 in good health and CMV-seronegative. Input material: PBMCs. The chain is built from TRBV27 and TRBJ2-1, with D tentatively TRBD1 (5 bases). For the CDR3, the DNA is TGTGCCAGCATAGGGGCGCCTAATGAGCAGTTCTTC. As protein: CASIGAPNEQFF.